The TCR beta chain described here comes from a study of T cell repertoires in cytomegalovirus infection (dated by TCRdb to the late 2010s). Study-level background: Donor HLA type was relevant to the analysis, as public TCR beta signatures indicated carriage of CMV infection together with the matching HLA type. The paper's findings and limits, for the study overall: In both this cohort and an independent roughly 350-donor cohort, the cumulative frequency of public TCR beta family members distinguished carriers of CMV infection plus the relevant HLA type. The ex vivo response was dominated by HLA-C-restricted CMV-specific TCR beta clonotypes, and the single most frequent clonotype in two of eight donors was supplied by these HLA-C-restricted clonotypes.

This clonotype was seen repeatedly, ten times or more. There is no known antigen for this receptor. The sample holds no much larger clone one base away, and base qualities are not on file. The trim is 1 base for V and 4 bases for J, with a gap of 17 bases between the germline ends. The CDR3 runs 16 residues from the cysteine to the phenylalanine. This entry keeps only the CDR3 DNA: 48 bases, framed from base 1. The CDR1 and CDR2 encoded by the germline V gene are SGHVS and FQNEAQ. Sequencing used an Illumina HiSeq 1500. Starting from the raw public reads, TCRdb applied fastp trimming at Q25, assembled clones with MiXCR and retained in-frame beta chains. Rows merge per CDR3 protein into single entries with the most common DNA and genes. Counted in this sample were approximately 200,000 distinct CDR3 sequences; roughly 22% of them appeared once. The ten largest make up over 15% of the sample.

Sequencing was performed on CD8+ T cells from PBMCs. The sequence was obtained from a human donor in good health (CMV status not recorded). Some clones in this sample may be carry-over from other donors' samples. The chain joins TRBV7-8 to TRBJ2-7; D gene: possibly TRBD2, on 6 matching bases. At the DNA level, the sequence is TGTGCCAGCAGCTTAGTCATGTGGGACTCACCTTACGAGCAGTACTTC. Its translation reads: CASSLVMWDSPYEQYF.